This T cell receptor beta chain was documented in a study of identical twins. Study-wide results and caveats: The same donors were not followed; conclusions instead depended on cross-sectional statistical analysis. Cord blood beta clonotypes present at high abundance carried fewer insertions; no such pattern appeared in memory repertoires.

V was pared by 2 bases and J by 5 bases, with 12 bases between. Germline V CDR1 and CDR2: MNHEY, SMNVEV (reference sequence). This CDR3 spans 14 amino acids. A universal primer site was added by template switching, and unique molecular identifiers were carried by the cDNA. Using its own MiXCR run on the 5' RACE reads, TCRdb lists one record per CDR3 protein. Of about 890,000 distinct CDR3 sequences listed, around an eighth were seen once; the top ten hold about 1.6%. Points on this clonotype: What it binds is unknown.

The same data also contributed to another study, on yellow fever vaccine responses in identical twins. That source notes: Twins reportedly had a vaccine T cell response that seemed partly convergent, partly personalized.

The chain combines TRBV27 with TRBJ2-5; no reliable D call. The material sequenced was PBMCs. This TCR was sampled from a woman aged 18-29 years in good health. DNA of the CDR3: TGTGCCAGCAGTTTAGATGTTTTTCAGGAGACCCAGTACTTC. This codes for CASSLDVFQETQYF.